The entry below gives a single T cell receptor (beta chain) sequence along with its context. The sample belongs to a study of PD-1 blockade in classical Hodgkin lymphoma. The repertoire was sequenced with immunoSEQ multiplex PCR; TCRdb's copy has only in-frame clones and lacks some. The sample consists of 37,000 or so clones, around 90% of them appearing once. Germline V gene data show CDR1 as SGDLS and CDR2 as YYNGEE. The germline V and J ends were trimmed by 1 base and 6 bases, with 4 bases remaining between them. The CDR3 is made up of 12 amino acids. Exposure to brentuximab vedotin varied, and each patient had relapsed following autologous stem cell transplantation.

V is TRBV9 and J is TRBJ2-2; D is ambiguous. The receptor was derived from a human donor with classical Hodgkin lymphoma. The sample was peripheral blood mononuclear cells (PBMCs), taken before the second cycle of nivolumab. This CDR3 is CASSVKAGELFF. In DNA, the CDR3 is TGTGCCAGCAGCGTAAAGGCCGGGGAGCTGTTTTTT.